These T cell receptor beta chains were read from a single sample in a study of control samples from healthy donors and cancer patients. Repertoires were generated with immunoSEQ multiplex PCR, while TCRdb's copy carries only in-frame clones and drops some. The table lists about 190,000 clones. The sample taken for sequencing was blood. Receptor source: a young woman in good health. The CDR3 runs from the conserved cysteine through the conserved F or W. Fields, in order: V gene, J gene, D gene, CDR3 DNA, CDR3 protein. The D gene is left open where the match is weak.

TRBV27,TRBJ1-1,.,TGTGCCAGCAGTTTAGAGCAGCGGGGACTGAACACTGAAGCTTTCTTT,CASSLEQRGLNTEAFF
TRBV7-2,TRBJ1-2,.,TGTGCCAGCAGCCCCAGCTCCACGGGGGTAGGCTACACCTTC,CASSPSSTGVGYTF
TRBV5-1,TRBJ1-3,.,TGCGCCAGCAGCTTGGGGGAAAGCTCTGGAAACACCATATATTTT,CASSLGESSGNTIYF
TRBV4-1,TRBJ2-1,.,TGCGCCAGCAGCCAAGCGGGGGTAACCTACAATGAGCAGTTCTTC,CASSQAGVTYNEQFF
TRBV4-2,TRBJ2-7,TRBD1,TGTGCCAGCAGCCCCCTGACAGGGGGCTCCTACGAGCAGTACTTC,CASSPLTGGSYEQYF
TRBV7-9,TRBJ1-5,.,TGTGCCAGCAGCCCCTGGACAGTCAATCAGCCCCAGCATTTT,CASSPWTVNQPQHF
TRBV6-5,TRBJ2-1,.,TGTGCCAGCAGGGGGAACAATGAGCAGTTCTTC,CASRGNNEQFF
TRBV6-6,TRBJ2-3,TRBD2,TGTGCCAGCAGTTACCGAACTAGCGGGGTGGATACGCAGTATTTT,CASSYRTSGVDTQYF
TRBV19,TRBJ1-2,TRBD1,TGTGCCAGTACGGGACAGGTAGTTTTAGGTGCTGGCTACACCTTC,CASTGQVVLGAGYTF
TRBV27,TRBJ1-1,TRBD1,TGTGCCAGCAGTTTAAGGACAGGGACCCTTGAAGCTTTCTTT,CASSLRTGTLEAFF
TRBV28,TRBJ1-1,.,TGTGCCAGCGCGGTGGCCATCGACACTGAAGCTTTCTTT,CASAVAIDTEAFF
TRBV9,TRBJ1-2,.,TGTGCCAGCAGCGCCTACAGGGAGAGGGCCTATGGCTACACCTTC,CASSAYRERAYGYTF
TRBV27,TRBJ1-1,.,TGTGCCAGCAGTACAGGTTACACTGAAGCTTTCTTT,CASSTGYTEAFF
TRBV10-1,TRBJ2-7,TRBD1,TGCGCCAGCAGCAGGGACAGGGATCTGGAGCAGTACTTC,CASSRDRDLEQYF
TRBV6-5,TRBJ2-5,.,TGTGCCAGCAGTTCAAGGGACACTACGGGGGAGACCCAGTACTTC,CASSSRDTTGETQYF
TRBV7-2,TRBJ2-3,TRBD2,TGTGCCAGCAGCAGGGCGCCCGGGGGGAGCACAGATACGCAGTATTTT,CASSRAPGGSTDTQYF
TRBV4-1,TRBJ2-2,.,TGCGCCAGCAGCCAAGTCGCACAGAAGAACACCGGGGAGCTGTTTTTT,CASSQVAQKNTGELFF
TRBV28,TRBJ2-5,.,TGTGCCAGCAGTTTTTGGGGACGGTATACCAGCTTTTCAGAGACCCAGTACTTC,CASSFWGRYTSFSETQYF
TRBV5-1,TRBJ2-3,.,TGCGCCAGCAGCTCGCGGACTAGCACAGATACGCAGTATTTT,CASSSRTSTDTQYF
TRBV5-1,TRBJ1-6,.,TGCGCCAGCAGCTTGGACGGGGGAGGTTATAATTCACCCCTCCACTTT,CASSLDGGGYNSPLHF
TRBV5-1,TRBJ2-6,TRBD1,TGCGCCAGCAGAAGGGGGCAGGCTGGGGCCAACGTCCTGACTTTC,CASRRGQAGANVLTF
TRBV5-1,TRBJ2-7,TRBD2,TGCGCCAGCAGCTTTGAGGCTAGCGGGGGCTACGAGCAGTACTTC,CASSFEASGGYEQYF
TRBV5-4,TRBJ2-7,.,TGTGCCAGCAGGGACGACCTAAGAGCCTCCTACGAGCAGTACTTC,CASRDDLRASYEQYF
TRBV9,TRBJ2-7,TRBD1,TGTGCCAGCAGCGAACAGGGGGGTAGTTACGAGCAGTACTTC,CASSEQGGSYEQYF
TRBV28,TRBJ1-5,.,TGTGCCAGCAGAGGACAGTTTAGCAATCAGCCCCAGCATTTT,CASRGQFSNQPQHF
TRBV6-5,TRBJ1-2,TRBD1,TGTGCCAGCAGTTACTCCGGGACAGGGGGCAGCTATGGCTACACCTTC,CASSYSGTGGSYGYTF
TRBV2,TRBJ1-1,.,TGTGCCAGCGCAACAGAGGTAGCAGAAGCTTTCTTT,CASATEVAEAFF
TRBV7-2,TRBJ1-2,.,TGTGCCAGCAGTGGGATGGCCCCCCTTCCCGGGAGCGGCTACACCTTC,CASSGMAPLPGSGYTF
TRBV10-3,TRBJ1-2,TRBD1,TGTGCCATCAGTGATGCCCTGGGGGACAGGGGATCCGGCTACACCTTC,CAISDALGDRGSGYTF
TRBV7-6,TRBJ2-3,.,TGTGCCAGCAGCTTAGCGGAAACTACAGTGGCTGGCACAGATACGCAGTATTTT,CASSLAETTVAGTDTQYF
TRBV5-1,TRBJ2-7,.,TGCGCCAGCAGCTTGGAACAGGGCTCCTACGAGCAGTACTTC,CASSLEQGSYEQYF
TRBV6-6,TRBJ1-4,TRBD1,TGTGCCAGCTCGGGGATAGACAGGGCAAATGAAAAACTGTTTTTT,CASSGIDRANEKLFF
TRBV7-8,TRBJ2-1,.,TGTGCCAGCAGCTTAGCAGCCCAGACCCGCAATGAGCAGTTCTTC,CASSLAAQTRNEQFF
TRBV18,TRBJ1-5,TRBD1,TGTGCCAGCTCACAGACCGGACAGGGGAGTCAGCCCCAGCATTTT,CASSQTGQGSQPQHF
TRBV28,TRBJ1-3,.,TGTGCCAGCAGACTTAGCTCTGGAAACACCATATATTTT,CASRLSSGNTIYF
TRBV29-1,TRBJ1-1,.,TGCAGCGTTGAAGTTGAAAAGGTAATGAACACTGAAGCTTTCTTT,CSVEVEKVMNTEAFF
TRBV5-1,TRBJ1-1,.,TGCGCCAGCTCCCTGCGTTGGGCCAAGGGTGAAGCTTTCTTT,CASSLRWAKGEAFF
TRBV12-2,TRBJ2-1,.,TGTGCAAGTCGCTTGGACAGGGGTCGCTACAATGAGCAGTTCTTC,CASRLDRGRYNEQFF
TRBV10-3,TRBJ1-1,.,TGTGCCATCAGTTCGACTTCAGACCCCATGAACACTGAAGCTTTCTTT,CAISSTSDPMNTEAFF
TRBV7-8,TRBJ2-7,.,TGTGCCAGCCGAAGAGGGAGCCTCCACGAGCAGTACTTC,CASRRGSLHEQYF
TRBV5-1,TRBJ1-1,.,TGCGCCAGCAGACTTATTACAGGGTACACTGAAGCTTTCTTT,CASRLITGYTEAFF
TRBV5-1,TRBJ2-7,TRBD1,TGCGCCAGCAGCTTCGATATAGGGGGCAGGAACGAGCAGTACTTC,CASSFDIGGRNEQYF
TRBV7-2,TRBJ2-1,TRBD1,TGTGCCAGCAGCTTACTGGGACAGGCGTACAATGAGCAGTTCTTC,CASSLLGQAYNEQFF
TRBV10-3,TRBJ1-2,TRBD1,TGTACCATCAGTGCGACGACAGGGACCTATGGCTACACCTTC,CTISATTGTYGYTF
TRBV19,TRBJ2-7,.,TGTGCCAGTAGTATAGGAGGCGTCTACGAGCAGTACTTC,CASSIGGVYEQYF
TRBV13,TRBJ2-5,.,TGTGCCAGCACCCCTAGAGACTACCAAGAGACCCAGTACTTC,CASTPRDYQETQYF
TRBV3-1/TRBV3-2,TRBJ2-3,.,TGTGCCAGCAGCCAAAGGGGAACGAGGAGCACAGATACGCAGTATTTT,CASSQRGTRSTDTQYF
TRBV18,TRBJ2-7,.,TGTGCCAGCTCACCATTACAGGGAACTGGGGAGCAGTACTTC,CASSPLQGTGEQYF